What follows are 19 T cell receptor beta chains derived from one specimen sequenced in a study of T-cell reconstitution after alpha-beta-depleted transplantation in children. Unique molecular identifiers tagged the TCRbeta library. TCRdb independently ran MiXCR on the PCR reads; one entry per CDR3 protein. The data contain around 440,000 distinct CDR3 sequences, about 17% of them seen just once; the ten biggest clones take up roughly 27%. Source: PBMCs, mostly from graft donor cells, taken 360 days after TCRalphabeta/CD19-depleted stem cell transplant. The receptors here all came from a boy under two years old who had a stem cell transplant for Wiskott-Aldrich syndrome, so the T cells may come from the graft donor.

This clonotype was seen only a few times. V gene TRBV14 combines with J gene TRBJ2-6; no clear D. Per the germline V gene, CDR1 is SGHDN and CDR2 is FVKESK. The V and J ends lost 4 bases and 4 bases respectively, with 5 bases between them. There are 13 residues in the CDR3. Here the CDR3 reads CASSLYGANVLTF. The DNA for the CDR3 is TGTGCCAGCAGCCTGTACGGGGCCAACGTCCTGACTTTC.

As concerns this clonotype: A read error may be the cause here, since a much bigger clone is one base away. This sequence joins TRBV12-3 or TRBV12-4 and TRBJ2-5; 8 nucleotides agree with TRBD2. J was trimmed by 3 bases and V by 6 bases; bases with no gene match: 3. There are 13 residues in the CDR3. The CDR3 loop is CASSTTSEETQYF. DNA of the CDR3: TGTGCCAGCAGCACGACTAGCGAAGAGACCCAGTACTTC.

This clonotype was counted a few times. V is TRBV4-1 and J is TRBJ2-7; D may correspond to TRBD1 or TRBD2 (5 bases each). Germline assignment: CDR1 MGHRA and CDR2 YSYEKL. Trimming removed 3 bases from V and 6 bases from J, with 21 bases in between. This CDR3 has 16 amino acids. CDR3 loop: CASSHIQDPGPVEQYF. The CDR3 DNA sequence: TGCGCCAGCAGCCATATCCAGGACCCGGGACCGGTCGAGCAGTACTTC.

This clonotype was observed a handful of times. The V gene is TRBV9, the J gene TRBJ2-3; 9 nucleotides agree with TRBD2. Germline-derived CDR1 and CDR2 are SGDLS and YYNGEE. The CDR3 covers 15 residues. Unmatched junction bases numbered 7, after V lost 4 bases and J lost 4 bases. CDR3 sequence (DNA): TGTGCCAGCAGCCCGGGACTAGCTTCAGCAGATACGCAGTATTTT. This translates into CASSPGLASADTQYF.

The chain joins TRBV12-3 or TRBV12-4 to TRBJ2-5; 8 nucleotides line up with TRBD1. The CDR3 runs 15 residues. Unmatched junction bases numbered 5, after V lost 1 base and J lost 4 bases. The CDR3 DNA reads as TGTGCCAGCAGTTTAGGCCCCGGACAGGGAGAGACCCAGTACTTC. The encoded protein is CASSLGPGQGETQYF.

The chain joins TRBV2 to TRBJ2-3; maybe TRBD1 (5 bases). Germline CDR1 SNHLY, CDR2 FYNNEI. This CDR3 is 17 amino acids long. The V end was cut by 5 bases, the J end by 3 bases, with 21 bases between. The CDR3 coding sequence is TGTGCCAGCAGTTTCAATGTTTACTGGGGCCTTACAGATACGCAGTATTTT. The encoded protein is CASSFNVYWGLTDTQYF. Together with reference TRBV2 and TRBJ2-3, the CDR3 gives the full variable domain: EPEVTQTPSHQVTQMGQEVILRCVPISNHLYFYWYRQILGQKVEFLVSFYNNEISEKSEIFDDQFSVERPDGSNFTLKIRSTKLEDSAMYFCASSFNVYWGLTDTQYFGPGTRLTVL.

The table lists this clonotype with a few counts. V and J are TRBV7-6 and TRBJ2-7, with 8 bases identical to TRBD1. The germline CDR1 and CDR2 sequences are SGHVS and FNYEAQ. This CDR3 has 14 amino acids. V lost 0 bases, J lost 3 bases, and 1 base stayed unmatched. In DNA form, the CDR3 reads TGTGCCAGCAGCTTAGCACAGGGGGACTACGAGCAGTACTTC. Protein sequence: CASSLAQGDYEQYF.

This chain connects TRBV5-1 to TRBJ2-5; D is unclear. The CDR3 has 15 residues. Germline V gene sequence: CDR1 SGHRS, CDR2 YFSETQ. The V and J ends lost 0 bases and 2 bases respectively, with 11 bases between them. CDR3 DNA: TGCGCCAGCAGCTTGGATGTCACTTCACAAGAGACCCAGTACTTC. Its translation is CASSLDVTSQETQYF. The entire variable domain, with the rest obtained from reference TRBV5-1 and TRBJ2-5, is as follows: KAGVTQTPRYLIKTRGQQVTLSCSPISGHRSVSWYQQTPGQGLQFLFEYFSETQRNKGNFPGRFSGRQFSNSRSEMNVSTLELGDSALYLCASSLDVTSQETQYFGPGTRLLVL.

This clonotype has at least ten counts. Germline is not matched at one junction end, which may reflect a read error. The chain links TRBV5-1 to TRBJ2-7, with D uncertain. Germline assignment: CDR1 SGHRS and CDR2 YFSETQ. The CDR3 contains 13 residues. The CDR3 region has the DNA TGTGCCAGCAGCTTAGCCGGACCCTACGAGCAGTACTTC. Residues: CASSLAGPYEQYF.

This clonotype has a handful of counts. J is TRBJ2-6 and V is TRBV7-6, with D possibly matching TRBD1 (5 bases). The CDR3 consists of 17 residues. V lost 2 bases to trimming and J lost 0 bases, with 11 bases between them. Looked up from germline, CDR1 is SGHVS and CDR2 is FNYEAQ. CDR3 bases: TGTGCCAGCAGCTTACAGGGATGGGTCTCTGGGGCCAACGTCCTGACTTTC. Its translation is CASSLQGWVSGANVLTF.

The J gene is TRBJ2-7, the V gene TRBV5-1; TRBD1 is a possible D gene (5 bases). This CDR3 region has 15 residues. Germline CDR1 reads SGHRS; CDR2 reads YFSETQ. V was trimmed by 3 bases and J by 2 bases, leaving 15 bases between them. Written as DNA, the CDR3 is TGCGCCAGCAGCTCAAACCCGGACACCCCCTACGAGCAGTACTTC. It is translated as CASSSNPDTPYEQYF.

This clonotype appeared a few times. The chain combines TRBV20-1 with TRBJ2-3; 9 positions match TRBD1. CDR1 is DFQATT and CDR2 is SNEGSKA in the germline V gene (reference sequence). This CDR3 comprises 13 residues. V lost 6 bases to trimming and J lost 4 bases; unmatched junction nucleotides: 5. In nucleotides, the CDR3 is TGCAGTGCCCTGGGACAGGGACCAGATACGCAGTATTTT. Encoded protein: CSALGQGPDTQYF.

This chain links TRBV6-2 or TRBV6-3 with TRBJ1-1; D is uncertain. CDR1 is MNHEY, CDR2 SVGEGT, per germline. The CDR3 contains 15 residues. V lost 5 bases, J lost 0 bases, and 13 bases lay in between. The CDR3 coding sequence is TGTGCCAGCAGTCCGATGACAAGAATGAACACTGAAGCTTTCTTT. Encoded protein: CASSPMTRMNTEAFF.

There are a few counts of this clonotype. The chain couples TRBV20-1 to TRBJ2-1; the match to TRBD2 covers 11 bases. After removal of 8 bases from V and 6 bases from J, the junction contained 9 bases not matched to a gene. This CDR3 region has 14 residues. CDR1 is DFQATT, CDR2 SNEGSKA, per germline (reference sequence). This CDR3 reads CSTPTSGSSNEQFF. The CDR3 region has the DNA TGCAGTACCCCCACTAGCGGGAGCTCCAATGAGCAGTTCTTC.

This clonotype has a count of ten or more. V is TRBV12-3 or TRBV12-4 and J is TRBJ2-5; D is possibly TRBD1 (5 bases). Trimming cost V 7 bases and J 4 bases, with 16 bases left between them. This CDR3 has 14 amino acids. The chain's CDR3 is CASTIHGDRETQYF. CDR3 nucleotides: TGTGCCAGCACCATTCATGGCGACAGAGAGACCCAGTACTTC.

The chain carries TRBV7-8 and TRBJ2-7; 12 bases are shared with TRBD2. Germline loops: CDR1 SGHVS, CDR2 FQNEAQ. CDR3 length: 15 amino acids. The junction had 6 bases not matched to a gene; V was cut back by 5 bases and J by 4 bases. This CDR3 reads CASSLLLAGGYEQYF. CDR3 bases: TGTGCCAGCAGCCTCCTACTAGCGGGAGGTTACGAGCAGTACTTC.

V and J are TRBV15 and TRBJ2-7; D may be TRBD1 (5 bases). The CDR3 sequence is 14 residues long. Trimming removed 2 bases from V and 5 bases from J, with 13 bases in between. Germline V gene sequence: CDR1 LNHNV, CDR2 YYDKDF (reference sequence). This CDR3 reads CATSRKGRVNEQYF. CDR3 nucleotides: TGTGCCACCAGCAGAAAAGGCAGGGTAAACGAGCAGTACTTC. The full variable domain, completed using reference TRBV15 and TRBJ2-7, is DAMVIQNPRYQVTQFGKPVTLSCSQTLNHNVMYWYQQKSSQAPKLLFHYYDKDFNNEADTPDNFQSRRPNTSFCFLDIRSPGLGDTAMYLCATSRKGRVNEQYFGPGTRLTVT.

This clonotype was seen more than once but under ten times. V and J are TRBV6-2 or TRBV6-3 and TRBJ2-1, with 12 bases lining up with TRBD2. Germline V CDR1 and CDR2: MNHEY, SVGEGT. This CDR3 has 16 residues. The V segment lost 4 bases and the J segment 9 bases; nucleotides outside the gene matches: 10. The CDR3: CASSSLAGGPLGEQFF. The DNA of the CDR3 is TGTGCCAGCAGTTCCCTAGCGGGAGGGCCCCTTGGTGAGCAGTTCTTC.

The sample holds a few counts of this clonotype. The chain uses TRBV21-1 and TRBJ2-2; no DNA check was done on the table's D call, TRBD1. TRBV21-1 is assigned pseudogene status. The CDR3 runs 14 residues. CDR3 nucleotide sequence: TGTGCCAGCAGCAAAGCGGCAGGGGGCAGGGAGCTGTTTTTT. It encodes CASSKAAGGRELFF.